Presented here are 22 T cell receptor beta chains from one specimen sequenced in a study of cytomegalovirus exposure and HLA in healthy donors. Use of 60 Vbeta and 13 Jbeta primers characterized the PCR. Profiled with immunoSEQ multiplex PCR; TCRdb holds only in-frame clones, not every one. The sample includes 150,000 or so clones, approximately 73% of them seen just once. The material sequenced was PBMCs. Every receptor here comes from a woman aged 18-29 years in good health and CMV-seronegative.

V gene TRBV6-1 combines with J gene TRBJ1-4, with D perhaps matching TRBD1 (6 bases). Germline V gene sequence: CDR1 MNHNS, CDR2 SASEGT. Trimming left V 2 bases short and J 0 bases short, with 16 bases between. The CDR3 is 18 amino acids. The CDR3 DNA sequence: TGTGCCAGCAGTGAATTTGGACCAGGGGCAGCAACTAATGAAAAACTGTTTTTT. Protein product: CASSEFGPGAATNEKLFF.

The V gene is TRBV5-8, the J gene TRBJ1-4, with D perhaps TRBD1 (5 bases). V lost 3 bases and J lost 13, with 13 bases in between. Germline assignment: CDR1 SGHTS and CDR2 YDEGEE. The CDR3 spans 12 residues. CDR3 sequence (DNA): TGTGCCAGCAGCTGGCTCCGGGGGTTACTGTTTTTT. This encodes CASSWLRGLLFF.

The chain combines TRBV4-1 with TRBJ1-4; 9 bases map to TRBD1. The CDR3 loop spans 21 amino acids. Germline V gene data show CDR1 as MGHRA and CDR2 as YSYEKL. J was trimmed by 5 bases and V by 0 bases; bases with no gene match: 19. The CDR3 nucleotides read TGCGCCAGCAGCCAAGATTCATCTATCTTGGTCTACGGGACAGGGAATGAAAAACTGTTTTTT. Translating it yields CASSQDSSILVYGTGNEKLFF.

V gene TRBV5-1 combines with J gene TRBJ2-7; D is unresolved. The CDR3 has 15 amino acids. Germline CDR1 SGHRS, CDR2 YFSETQ. V lost 3 bases, J lost 4 bases, and 17 bases lay in between. The CDR3 region has the DNA TGCGCCAGCAGCTCCTCGCCCTATCGCGCGTACGAGCAGTACTTC. Its protein is CASSSSPYRAYEQYF.

The V call is TRBV6-5, the J call TRBJ2-7, with TRBD2 as a possible D gene (6 bases). This CDR3 contains 13 residues. Germline V gives CDR1 MNHEY, CDR2 SVGAGI. With 4 bases removed from V and 3 bases from J, the gap between germline ends came to 10 bases. This CDR3 reads CASSSGVRYEQYF. CDR3 DNA sequence: TGTGCCAGCAGTTCGGGGGTCCGCTACGAGCAGTACTTC.

The sample holds one count of this clone. CDR3 bases: TGTGCCAGCAGTGCAAGACAGGGGGCGAGCGGCTACACCTTC. This codes for CASSARQGASGYTF. The V gene is TRBV28, the J gene TRBJ1-2; 10 nucleotides align to TRBD1. Germline CDR1 reads MDHEN; CDR2 reads SYDVKM. The CDR3 has 14 amino acids. The V and J ends lost 5 bases and 8 bases, in that order; junction bases with no gene match: 8.

This rearrangement joins TRBV6-5 to TRBJ1-1; 8 positions agree with TRBD1. Unmatched junction bases numbered 5, after V lost 6 bases and J lost 2 bases. The CDR3 covers 14 residues. Germline CDR1 reads MNHEY; CDR2 reads SVGAGI. The CDR3 nucleotides are TGTGCCAGCAGCTCAGGGGGCCTAAACACTGAAGCTTTCTTT. It specifies CASSSGGLNTEAFF.

The CDR3 loop is CASSLGQPNQPQHF. In DNA form, the CDR3 reads TGCGCCAGCAGCTTGGGACAGCCCAATCAGCCCCAGCATTTT. This chain links TRBV5-1 with TRBJ1-5, with D perhaps matching TRBD1 (5 bases). V lost 0 bases to trimming and J lost 3 bases, with 7 bases between them. Germline V gene lookup returns CDR1 SGHRS and CDR2 YFSETQ. CDR3 size: 14 residues.

The chain uses TRBV7-3 and TRBJ2-1; D is possibly TRBD2 (5 bases). V lost 5 bases and J 7 bases, leaving 18 bases between the germline ends. Germline V gene sequence: CDR1 SGHTA, CDR2 FQGTGA. The CDR3 loop spans 15 amino acids. CDR3 in DNA: TGTGCCAGCAGCCAGAACCGGGGTATAGGGAATGAGCAGTTCTTC. Translated, it gives CASSQNRGIGNEQFF.

A few counts support this clone. V usage is TRBV5-4 and J usage is TRBJ2-4; 8 bases fit TRBD2. Germline V lookup: CDR1 SGHNT, CDR2 YYREEE (reference sequence). The CDR3 is 11 residues long. The CDR3 sequence is CAESAGGIQYF. For the CDR3, the DNA is TGTGCAGAATCCGCGGGGGGCATTCAGTACTTC.

This clone came up a few times. The chain links TRBV9 to TRBJ2-1, with 8 bases matching TRBD2. From germline, CDR1 is SGDLS and CDR2 YYNGEE. This CDR3 is built from 18 residues. V shed 4 bases, J shed 3 bases, and the junction held 15 bases outside the gene matches. The CDR3 bases are TGTGCCAGCAGCACGCGGACTAGCCGAACTCTCATCTACAATGAGCAGTTCTTC. Protein product: CASSTRTSRTLIYNEQFF.

The rearrangement uses TRBV7-9 and TRBJ2-2; D remains ambiguous. The V gene lost 1 base and the J gene lost 6 bases, with 3 bases spanning the gap. The CDR3 loop spans 12 amino acids. Germline assignment: CDR1 SEHNR and CDR2 FQNEAQ (reference sequence). The CDR3 DNA reads TGTGCCAGCAGCTTAGGCGCCGGGGAGCTGTTTTTT. This sequence encodes CASSLGAGELFF.

The genes are TRBV7-9 and TRBJ2-1; D uncertain. Trimming cost V 3 bases and J 1 base, with 10 bases left between them. The length of the CDR3 is 15 residues. Germline values: CDR1 SEHNR, CDR2 FQNEAQ (reference sequence). CDR3 sequence reads: CASSFSGSSYNEQFF. CDR3 nucleotides: TGTGCCAGCAGCTTCTCGGGTAGTTCCTACAATGAGCAGTTCTTC.

This clone was picked up a small number of times. This rearrangement joins TRBV7-3 to TRBJ1-1; D is perhaps TRBD1 (6 bases). The CDR3 is made up of 13 amino acids. Trimming removed 0 bases from V and 10 bases from J, with 12 bases in between. Per the germline V gene, CDR1 is SGHTA and CDR2 is FQGTGA. This CDR3 reads CASSLTSNRAAFF. DNA of the CDR3: TGTGCCAGCAGCTTAACCTCCAACAGGGCAGCTTTCTTT.

The chain uses TRBV5-1 and TRBJ2-7, with TRBD1 as a possible D gene (5 bases). V was shortened by 6 bases and J by 7 bases, with 20 bases between the two germline ends. The CDR3 loop spans 14 amino acids. Looked up from germline, CDR1 is SGHRS and CDR2 is YFSETQ. The CDR3 loop is CASTSGPPLGEQYF. CDR3 sequence (DNA): TGCGCCAGCACCTCAGGGCCCCCCCTGGGTGAGCAGTACTTC.

This chain joins TRBV9 and TRBJ1-1; a possible D gene is TRBD1 (6 bases). V gave up 4 bases and J gave up 3 bases, with 22 bases separating them. CDR1 and CDR2 from the germline V gene are SGDLS and YYNGEE. The CDR3 has 17 residues. This CDR3 is CASSPQRGQGLDTEAFF. The CDR3 nucleotides are TGTGCCAGCAGCCCCCAGAGGGGTCAGGGGTTGGACACTGAAGCTTTCTTT.

The chain joins TRBV6-1 to TRBJ2-3; 10 bases align to TRBD2. The CDR3 covers 14 residues. V trimming: 7 bases; J trimming: 7 bases; junction bases outside the gene matches: 8. Looked up from germline, CDR1 is MNHNS and CDR2 is SASEGT. The CDR3 loop is CASKQREGRYTQYF. CDR3 in DNA: TGTGCCAGCAAACAGCGGGAGGGCCGGTATACGCAGTATTTT.

This chain links TRBV30 with TRBJ2-3; 7 nucleotides line up with TRBD2. Germline V lookup: CDR1 GTSNPN, CDR2 SVGIG (reference sequence). V trimming: 2 bases; J trimming: 3 bases; junction bases outside the gene matches: 5. The CDR3 covers 14 residues. For the CDR3, the DNA is TGTGCCTGGAGTCTACTAGCGTCGACAGATACGCAGTATTTT. It specifies CAWSLLASTDTQYF.

The chain links TRBV2 to TRBJ1-1; 7 nucleotides line up with TRBD1. CDR3 size: 14 residues. Germline V gene sequence: CDR1 SNHLY, CDR2 FYNNEI. The junction had 4 bases not matched to a gene; V was cut back by 1 base and J by 5 bases. CDR3 DNA sequence: TGTGCCAGCAGTGAAGGGACAGGCGTGACTGAAGCTTTCTTT. Protein product: CASSEGTGVTEAFF.

The sample holds a few counts of this clone. The chain has TRBV6-6 and TRBJ1-2; no clear D gene. Germline V gene lookup returns CDR1 MNHNY and CDR2 SVGAGI (reference sequence). V gave up 2 bases and J gave up 8 bases, with 18 bases separating them. This CDR3 is built from 15 residues. The CDR3 region is CASSYEGRIYDGYTF. The CDR3 DNA sequence: TGTGCCAGCAGTTACGAGGGCAGGATATACGACGGCTACACCTTC.

The V and J genes are TRBV7-2 and TRBJ2-5; 7 bases fit TRBD1. The J call is doubtful: the DNA matches TRBJ2-7 better. Germline V gene sequence: CDR1 SGHTA, CDR2 FQGNSA. The CDR3 runs to 14 residues. CDR3 protein: CASSSRQGAYEQYF. CDR3 coding DNA: TGTGCCAGCAGCTCTAGACAGGGAGCCTACGAGCAGTACTTC.

The CDR3 region is CASSIPSGQTYEQYV. The CDR3 nucleotides are TGTGCCAGTAGTATCCCCAGCGGACAGACCTACGAGCAGTACGTC. The chain has TRBV19 and TRBJ2-7; D perhaps matches TRBD1 (6 bases). The CDR3 sequence is 15 residues long. The V gene's germline CDR1 is LNHDA and CDR2 SQIVND (reference sequence). Trimming took off 3 bases at V and 2 bases at J, with 14 bases between the two ends.